The 11 T cell receptor beta chains listed next were all sequenced from one sample in a study of control samples from healthy donors and cancer patients. Measured with immunoSEQ multiplex PCR; TCRdb has only the in-frame clones, and not every one. The sample lists about 75,000 clones; around 84% were seen once. Sequencing input: blood. These TCRs come from a man over 45 in good health.

This clone was seen just once. The chain joins TRBV5-6 to TRBJ2-3, with 7 bases that match TRBD1. This CDR3 comprises 15 residues. Germline V gives CDR1 SGHDT, CDR2 YYEEEE. The ends lost 5 bases at V and 0 bases at J; junction bases unmatched: 6. This CDR3 reads CASSIGQASTDTQYF. In DNA form, the CDR3 reads TGTGCCAGCAGTATAGGACAGGCTAGCACAGATACGCAGTATTTT. The full variable domain, with the rest looked up from reference TRBV5-6 and TRBJ2-3, is DAGVTQSPTHLIKTRGQQVTLRCSPKSGHDTVSWYQQALGQGPQFIFQYYEEEERQRGNFPDRFSGHQFPNYSSELNVNALLLGDSALYLCASSIGQASTDTQYFGPGTRLTVL.

This clone has only one observation. The gene calls are TRBV4-3 and TRBJ2-3, with 10 bases matching TRBD2. This CDR3 has 20 residues. Germline V gene data show CDR1 as LGHNA and CDR2 as YSLEER. After removal of 2 bases from V and 3 bases from J, the junction contained 17 bases not matched to a gene. CDR3 sequence: CASSQKEILAGDFRTDTQYF. For the CDR3, the DNA is TGCGCCAGCAGCCAAAAAGAGATTCTAGCGGGAGATTTCCGGACAGATACGCAGTATTTT.

The rearrangement uses TRBV5-1 and TRBJ2-2; 10 positions agree with TRBD1. The CDR3 has 14 residues. V lost 4 bases, J lost 7 bases, and 4 bases stayed unmatched. Germline-derived CDR1 and CDR2 are SGHRS and YFSETQ. The CDR3 nucleotides read TGCGCCAGCAGCGGGACAGGGGTGGACGGGGAGCTGTTTTTT. Its translation: CASSGTGVDGELFF.

The chain employs TRBV30 and TRBJ1-5; 7 nucleotides line up with TRBD1. CDR1 GTSNPN and CDR2 SVGIG come from the germline V gene (reference sequence). The trim removed 3 bases at V and 7 bases at J, leaving 6 bases unmatched. The CDR3 is 13 residues long. This chain's CDR3 is CAWSPGGGQPQHF. The CDR3 region has the DNA TGTGCCTGGAGCCCAGGGGGAGGACAGCCCCAGCATTTT. Full variable domain (outside the CDR3, taken from reference TRBV30 and TRBJ1-5): SQTIHQWPATLVQPVGSPLSLECTVEGTSNPNLYWYRQAAGRGLQLLFYSVGIGQISSEVPQNLSASRPQDRQFILSSKKLLLSDSGFYLCAWSPGGGQPQHFGDGTRLSIL.

CDR3 sequence: CASSMEGSYGYTF. Here the CDR3 DNA reads TGTGCCAGTAGTATGGAGGGTTCGTATGGCTACACCTTC. The gene calls are TRBV19 and TRBJ1-2; no definite D call. V shed 3 bases and J shed 5 bases, with 10 bases lying between them. Germline V gene data show CDR1 as LNHDA and CDR2 as SQIVND (reference sequence). The CDR3 is 13 residues long.

The chain links TRBV24-1 to TRBJ2-5; 10 bases match TRBD2. CDR3 size: 17 residues. Germline V CDR1 and CDR2: KGHDR, SFDVKD. V lost 2 bases and J lost 2; bases outside the gene matches: 7. The CDR3 DNA sequence: TGTGCCACCAGTGATTATTCTAGCGGGAGCGGTCAAGAGACCCAGTACTTC. Encoded protein: CATSDYSSGSGQETQYF.

V and J are TRBV9 and TRBJ1-4; D uncertain. Trimming pared 0 bases from V and 5 bases from J, leaving 11 bases between. The CDR3 length is 15 residues. The germline CDR1 and CDR2 sequences are SGDLS and YYNGEE. Here the CDR3 DNA reads TGTGCCAGCAGCGTAGGGACTTCTAAGAATGAAAAACTGTTTTTT. It translates to CASSVGTSKNEKLFF.

The chain couples TRBV29-1 to TRBJ1-1, with D possibly matching TRBD1 (5 bases). This CDR3 is built from 12 residues. Germline CDR1 SQVTM, CDR2 ANQGSEA. The V and J ends lost 3 bases and 12 bases respectively, with 17 bases between them. This CDR3 is CSVETIQEDPFF. As DNA, the CDR3 is TGCAGCGTTGAGACGATACAGGAAGATCCTTTCTTT.

V and J are TRBV5-1 and TRBJ2-3; perhaps D is TRBD1 or TRBD2 (5 bases each). CDR3 size: 14 residues. CDR1 is SGHRS and CDR2 is YFSETQ in the germline V gene. The V end was cut by 3 bases, the J end by 0 bases, with 8 bases between. The CDR3 here is CASSWDVSTDTQYF. In DNA, the CDR3 is TGCGCCAGCAGCTGGGACGTCAGCACAGATACGCAGTATTTT.

The chain has TRBV28 and TRBJ2-7; D ambiguous. The germline V gene encodes CDR1 MDHEN and CDR2 SYDVKM. The CDR3 is 12 amino acids. V lost 3 bases and J lost 3, with 6 bases in between. DNA of the CDR3: TGTGCCAGCAGTTTTGGAGTCTACGAGCAGTACTTC. Its translation: CASSFGVYEQYF.

This clone was counted once. This rearrangement joins TRBV24-1 to TRBJ1-5; D uncertain. CDR1 KGHDR and CDR2 SFDVKD come from the germline V gene. This CDR3 has 13 residues. V was shortened by 9 bases and J by 4 bases, with 12 bases between the two germline ends. The CDR3 DNA reads TGTGCCACCTCTCTGGGCCTGAATCAGCCCCAGCATTTT. Protein sequence: CATSLGLNQPQHF.